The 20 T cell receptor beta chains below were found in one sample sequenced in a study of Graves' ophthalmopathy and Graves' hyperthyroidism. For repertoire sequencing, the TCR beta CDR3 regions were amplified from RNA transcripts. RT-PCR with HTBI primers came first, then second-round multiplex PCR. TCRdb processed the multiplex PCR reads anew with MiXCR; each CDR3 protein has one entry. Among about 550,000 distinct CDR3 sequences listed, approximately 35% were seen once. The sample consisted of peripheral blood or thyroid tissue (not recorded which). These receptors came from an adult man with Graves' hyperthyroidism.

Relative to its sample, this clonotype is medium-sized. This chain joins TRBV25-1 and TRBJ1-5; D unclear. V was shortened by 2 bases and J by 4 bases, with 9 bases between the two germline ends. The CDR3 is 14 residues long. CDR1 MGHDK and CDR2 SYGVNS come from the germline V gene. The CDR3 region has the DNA TGTGCCAGCAGTGAAACTACCATGAATCAGCCCCAGCATTTT. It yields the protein CASSETTMNQPQHF.

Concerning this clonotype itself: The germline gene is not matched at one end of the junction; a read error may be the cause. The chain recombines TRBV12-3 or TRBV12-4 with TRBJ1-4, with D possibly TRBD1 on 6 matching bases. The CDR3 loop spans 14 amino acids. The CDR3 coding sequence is TGTGCCGGCAGTGAGGGGGCAACTAATGAAAAACTGTTTTTT. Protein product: CAGSEGATNEKLFF.

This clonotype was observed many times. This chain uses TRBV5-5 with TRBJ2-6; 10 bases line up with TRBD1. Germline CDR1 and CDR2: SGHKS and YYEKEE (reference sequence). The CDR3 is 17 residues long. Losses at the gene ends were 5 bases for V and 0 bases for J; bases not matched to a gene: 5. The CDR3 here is CASRTGTGASGANVLTF. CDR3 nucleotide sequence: TGTGCCAGCAGAACCGGGACAGGGGCCTCTGGGGCCAACGTCCTGACTTTC.

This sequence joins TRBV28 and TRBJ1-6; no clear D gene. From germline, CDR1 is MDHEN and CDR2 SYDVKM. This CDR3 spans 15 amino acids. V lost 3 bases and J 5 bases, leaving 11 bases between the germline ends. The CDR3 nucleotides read TGTGCCAGCAGTTTTCAGCCCGGGGATAATTCACCCCTCCACTTT. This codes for CASSFQPGDNSPLHF.

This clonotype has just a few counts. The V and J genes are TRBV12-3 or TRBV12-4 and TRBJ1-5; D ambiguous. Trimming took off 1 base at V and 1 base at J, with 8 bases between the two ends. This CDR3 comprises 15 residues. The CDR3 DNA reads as TGTGCCAGCAGTTTAGAAGGAGAGAGCAATCAGCCCCAGCATTTT. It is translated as CASSLEGESNQPQHF.

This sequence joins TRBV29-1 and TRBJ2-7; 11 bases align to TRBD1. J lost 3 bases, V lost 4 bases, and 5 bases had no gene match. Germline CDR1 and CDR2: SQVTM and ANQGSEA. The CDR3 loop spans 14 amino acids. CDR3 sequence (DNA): TGCAGCGTTGGATGGGACAGGGGGGACTACGAGCAGTACTTC. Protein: CSVGWDRGDYEQYF.

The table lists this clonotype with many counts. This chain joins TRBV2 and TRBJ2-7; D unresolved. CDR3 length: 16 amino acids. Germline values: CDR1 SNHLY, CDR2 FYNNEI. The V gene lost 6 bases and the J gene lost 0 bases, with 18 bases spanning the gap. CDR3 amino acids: CASSPGRSWNSYEQYF. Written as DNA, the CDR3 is TGTGCCAGCAGCCCCGGACGGAGTTGGAACTCCTACGAGCAGTACTTC.

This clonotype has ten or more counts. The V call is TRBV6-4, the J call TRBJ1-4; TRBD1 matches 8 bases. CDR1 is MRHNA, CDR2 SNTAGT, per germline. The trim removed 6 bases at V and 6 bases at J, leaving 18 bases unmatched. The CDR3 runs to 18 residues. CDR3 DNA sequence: TGTGCCAGCAGAGACCAGGGACAGGCCCTCGGTGAGGATGAAAAACTGTTTTTT. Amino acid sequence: CASRDQGQALGEDEKLFF.

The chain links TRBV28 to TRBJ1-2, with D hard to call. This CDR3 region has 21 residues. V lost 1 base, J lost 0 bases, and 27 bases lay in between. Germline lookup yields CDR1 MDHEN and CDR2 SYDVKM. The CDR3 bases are TGTGCCAGCAGTTTATCGCGGGGAAGTAGCCTCTTCGGGAACTCTAACTATGGCTACACCTTC. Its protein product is CASSLSRGSSLFGNSNYGYTF.

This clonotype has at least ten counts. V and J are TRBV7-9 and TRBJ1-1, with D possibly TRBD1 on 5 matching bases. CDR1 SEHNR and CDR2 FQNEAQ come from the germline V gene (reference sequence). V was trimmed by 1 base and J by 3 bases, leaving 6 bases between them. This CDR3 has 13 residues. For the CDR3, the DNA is TGTGCCAGCAGCTTAGTCAGGGACACTGAAGCTTTCTTT. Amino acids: CASSLVRDTEAFF.

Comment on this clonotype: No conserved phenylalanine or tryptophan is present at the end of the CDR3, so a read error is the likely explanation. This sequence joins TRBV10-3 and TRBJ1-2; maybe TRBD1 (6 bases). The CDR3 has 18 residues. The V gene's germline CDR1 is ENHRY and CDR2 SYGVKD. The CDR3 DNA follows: TGTGCCAGCAGTGAAGCGCTTCTGCGGACAGCACCTAACTATGGCTACACCCTC. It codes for CASSEALLRTAPNYGYTL.

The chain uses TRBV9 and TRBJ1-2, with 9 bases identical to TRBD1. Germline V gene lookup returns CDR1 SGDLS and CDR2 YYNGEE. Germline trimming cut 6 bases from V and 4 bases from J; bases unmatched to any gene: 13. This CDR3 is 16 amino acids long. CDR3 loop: CASTPSGTGLIYGYTF. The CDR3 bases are TGTGCCAGCACACCATCCGGGACAGGGCTAATCTATGGCTACACCTTC.

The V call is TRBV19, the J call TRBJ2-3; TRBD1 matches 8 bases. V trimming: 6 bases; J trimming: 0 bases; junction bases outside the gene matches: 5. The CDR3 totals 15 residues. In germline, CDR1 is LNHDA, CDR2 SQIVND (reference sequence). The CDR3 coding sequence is TGTGCCAGTAGCCAAAGGACAGGGAGCACAGATACGCAGTATTTT. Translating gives CASSQRTGSTDTQYF.

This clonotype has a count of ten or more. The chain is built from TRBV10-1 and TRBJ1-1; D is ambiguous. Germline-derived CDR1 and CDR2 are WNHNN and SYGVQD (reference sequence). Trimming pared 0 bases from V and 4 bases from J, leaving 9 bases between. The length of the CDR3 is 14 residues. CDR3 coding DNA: TGCGCCAGCAGTGAGTCGAACCGGGGCACTGAAGCTTTCTTT. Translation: CASSESNRGTEAFF.

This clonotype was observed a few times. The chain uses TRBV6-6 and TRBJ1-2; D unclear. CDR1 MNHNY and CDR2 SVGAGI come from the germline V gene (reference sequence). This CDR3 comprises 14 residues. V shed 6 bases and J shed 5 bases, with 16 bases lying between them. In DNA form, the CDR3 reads TGTGCCAGCAGGAAGTCGGATGAATTATATGGCTACACCTTC. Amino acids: CASRKSDELYGYTF.

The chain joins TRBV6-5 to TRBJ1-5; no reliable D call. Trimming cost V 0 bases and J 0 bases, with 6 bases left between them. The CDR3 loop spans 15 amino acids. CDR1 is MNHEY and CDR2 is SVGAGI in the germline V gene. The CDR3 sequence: CASSYSKSSNQPQHF. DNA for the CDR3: TGTGCCAGCAGTTACTCGAAAAGTAGCAATCAGCCCCAGCATTTT.

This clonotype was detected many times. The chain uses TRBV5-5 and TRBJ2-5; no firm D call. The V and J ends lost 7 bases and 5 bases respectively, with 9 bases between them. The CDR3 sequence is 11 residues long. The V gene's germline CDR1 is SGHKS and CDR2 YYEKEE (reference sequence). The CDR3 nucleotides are TGTGCCAGCCACGTCTTGGAGACCCAGTACTTC. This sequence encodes CASHVLETQYF.

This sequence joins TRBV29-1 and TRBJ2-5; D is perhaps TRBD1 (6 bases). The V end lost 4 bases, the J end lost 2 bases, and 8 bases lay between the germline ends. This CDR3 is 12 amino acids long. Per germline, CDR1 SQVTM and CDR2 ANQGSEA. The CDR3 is CSVAGAQETQYF. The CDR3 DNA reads TGCAGCGTTGCAGGGGCACAAGAGACCCAGTACTTC.

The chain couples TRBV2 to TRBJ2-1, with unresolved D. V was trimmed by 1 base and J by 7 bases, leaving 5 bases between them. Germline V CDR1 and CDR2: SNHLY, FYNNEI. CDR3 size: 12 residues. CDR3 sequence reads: CASSEDENEQFF. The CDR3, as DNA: TGTGCCAGCAGTGAAGATGAGAATGAGCAGTTCTTC.

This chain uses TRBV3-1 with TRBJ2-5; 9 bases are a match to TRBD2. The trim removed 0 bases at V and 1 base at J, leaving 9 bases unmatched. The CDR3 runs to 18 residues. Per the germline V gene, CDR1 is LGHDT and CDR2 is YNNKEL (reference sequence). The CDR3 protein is CASSQEAGGMGSQETQYF. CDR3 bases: TGTGCCAGCAGCCAAGAGGCGGGAGGGATGGGGTCCCAAGAGACCCAGTACTTC.